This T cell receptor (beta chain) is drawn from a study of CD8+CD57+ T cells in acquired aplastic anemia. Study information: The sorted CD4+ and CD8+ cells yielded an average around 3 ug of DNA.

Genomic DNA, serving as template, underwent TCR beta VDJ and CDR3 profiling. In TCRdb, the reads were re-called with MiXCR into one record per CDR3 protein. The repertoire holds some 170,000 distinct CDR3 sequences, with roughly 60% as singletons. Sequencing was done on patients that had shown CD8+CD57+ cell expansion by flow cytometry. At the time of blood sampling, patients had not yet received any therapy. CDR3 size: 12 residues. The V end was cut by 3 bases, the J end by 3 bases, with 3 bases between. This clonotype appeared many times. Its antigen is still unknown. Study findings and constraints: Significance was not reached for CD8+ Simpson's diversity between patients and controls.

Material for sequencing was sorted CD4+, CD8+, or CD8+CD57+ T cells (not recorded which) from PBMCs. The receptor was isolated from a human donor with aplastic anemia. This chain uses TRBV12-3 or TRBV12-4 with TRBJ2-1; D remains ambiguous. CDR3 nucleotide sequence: TGTGCCAGCAGTTTGGACTACAATGAGCAGTTCTTC. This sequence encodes CASSLDYNEQFF.